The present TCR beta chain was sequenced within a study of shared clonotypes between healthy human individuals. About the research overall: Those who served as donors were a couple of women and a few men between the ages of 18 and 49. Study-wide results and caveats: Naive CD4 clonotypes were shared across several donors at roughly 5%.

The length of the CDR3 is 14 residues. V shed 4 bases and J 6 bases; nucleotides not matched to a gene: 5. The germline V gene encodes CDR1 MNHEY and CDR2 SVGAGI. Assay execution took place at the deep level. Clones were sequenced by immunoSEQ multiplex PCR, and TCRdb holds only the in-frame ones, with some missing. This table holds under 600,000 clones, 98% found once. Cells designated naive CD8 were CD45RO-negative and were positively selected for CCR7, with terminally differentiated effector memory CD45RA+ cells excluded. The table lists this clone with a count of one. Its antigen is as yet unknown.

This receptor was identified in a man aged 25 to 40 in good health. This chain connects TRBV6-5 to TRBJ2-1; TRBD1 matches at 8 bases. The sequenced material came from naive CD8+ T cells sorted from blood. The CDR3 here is CASSSGQGSNEQFF. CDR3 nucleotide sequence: TGTGCCAGCAGTTCCGGACAGGGTTCCAATGAGCAGTTCTTC.